Reported below is one T cell receptor beta chain. Its matching antigen is unknown. Compared with germline, one end of the junction differs, possibly owing to a read error. This sample is part of a study of response to subunit inactivated influenza vaccine. Whole-study findings and limits: Authors suggested each seasonal flu vaccination may recruit only limited numbers of new T cells.

TCRdb independently ran MiXCR on the RT-PCR reads; one entry per CDR3 protein. The table has 550,000 to 650,000 distinct CDR3 sequences, around 11% seen once. The CDR3 runs 11 residues. V gene TRBV12-3 or TRBV12-4 combines with J gene TRBJ2-7; perhaps D is TRBD1 or TRBD2 (5 bases each). The clonotype was recovered from a man in his fifties who received an inactivated influenza vaccine. The material was PBMCs from blood, obtained on the day of vaccination. Here the CDR3 DNA reads TGTGCCAGCACCTCACTCGGGGCCATGGCCTTC. Translated: CASTSLGAMAF.